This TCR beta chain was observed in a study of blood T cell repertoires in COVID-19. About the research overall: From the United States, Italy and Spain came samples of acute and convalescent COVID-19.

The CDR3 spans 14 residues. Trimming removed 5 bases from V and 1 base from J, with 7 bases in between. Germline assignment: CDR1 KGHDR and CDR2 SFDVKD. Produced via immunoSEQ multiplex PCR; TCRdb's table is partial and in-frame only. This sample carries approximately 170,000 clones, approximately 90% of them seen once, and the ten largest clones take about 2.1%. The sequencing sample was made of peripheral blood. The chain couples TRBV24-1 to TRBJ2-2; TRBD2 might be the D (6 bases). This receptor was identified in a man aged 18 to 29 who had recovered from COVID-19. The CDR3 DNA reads TGTGCCACCAGTGGCGGGATGAACACCGGGGAGCTGTTTTTT. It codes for CATSGGMNTGELFF.